One sample yielded the 17 T cell receptor beta chains listed below, sequenced in a study of PD-1 blockade in classical Hodgkin lymphoma. All the patients suffered relapse after autologous stem cell transplantation, and brentuximab vedotin exposure differed. Produced via immunoSEQ multiplex PCR; TCRdb's table is partial and in-frame only. Of some 150,000 clones detected, less than 80% appear once; the ten largest clones hold 9.2%. The sequencing here drew on peripheral blood mononuclear cells (PBMCs), taken before the second cycle of nivolumab. Receptors were obtained from a human donor with classical Hodgkin lymphoma.

This clone was found a few times. This rearrangement joins TRBV28 to TRBJ2-3; unclear D gene. V was cut by 3 bases and J by 0 bases, with 4 bases left in between. The CDR3 sequence is 13 residues long. Germline V lookup: CDR1 MDHEN, CDR2 SYDVKM. CDR3 DNA: TGTGCCAGCAGTTTTTCTAGCACAGATACGCAGTATTTT. Translating it yields CASSFSSTDTQYF.

This clone was found a few times. This chain links TRBV10-3 with TRBJ1-1; 10 nucleotides align to TRBD1. The CDR3 sequence is 15 residues long. CDR1 is ENHRY, CDR2 SYGVKD, per germline. V trimming: 0 bases; J trimming: 7 bases; junction bases outside the gene matches: 5. CDR3 DNA sequence: TGTGCCATCAGTGAGTCCATCGGACAGGGGGGTGAAGCTTTCTTT. Its protein product is CAISESIGQGGEAFF.

The chain uses TRBV7-3 and TRBJ2-2; 9 nucleotides match TRBD2. Trimming removed 6 bases from V and 6 bases from J; junction bases left unmatched: 14. The CDR3 totals 17 residues. Germline values: CDR1 SGHTA, CDR2 FQGTGA. The CDR3 protein is CASSLTVSGSVAGELFF. The CDR3, as DNA: TGTGCCAGCAGTCTGACTGTTAGCGGGAGTGTCGCCGGGGAGCTGTTTTTT.

The chain uses TRBV19 and TRBJ1-5; 10 bases are shared with TRBD1. Per the germline V gene, CDR1 is LNHDA and CDR2 is SQIVND (reference sequence). This CDR3 spans 17 amino acids. J was trimmed by 3 bases and V by 0 bases; bases with no gene match: 5. This CDR3 is CASSIDKTGGPNQPQHF. Here the CDR3 DNA reads TGTGCCAGTAGTATAGACAAGACAGGGGGCCCCAATCAGCCCCAGCATTTT.

This chain links TRBV29-1 with TRBJ2-1; D may be TRBD2 (7 bases). Germline V gene data show CDR1 as SQVTM and CDR2 as ANQGSEA. V lost 6 bases and J 8 bases, leaving 17 bases between the germline ends. CDR3 length: 13 residues. CDR3 DNA: TGCAGCGTCGGGGAGGGGACATCCTATGAGCAGTTCTTC. Amino acid sequence: CSVGEGTSYEQFF.

A few counts support this clone. The chain joins TRBV4-2 to TRBJ1-5, with 11 bases lining up with TRBD1. V lost 3 bases, J lost 8 bases, and 9 bases stayed unmatched. The germline CDR1 and CDR2 sequences are LGHNA and YNFKEQ. The CDR3 extends over 16 amino acids. The CDR3, as DNA: TGTGCCAGCAGCCAGGCTTCCGGGACAGGGGGGAAGCCCCAGCATTTT. Translated: CASSQASGTGGKPQHF.

This chain connects TRBV7-2 to TRBJ2-1; tentative D call: TRBD1 (6 bases). Germline V gene data show CDR1 as SGHTA and CDR2 as FQGNSA. With 5 bases removed from V and 12 bases from J, the gap between germline ends came to 14 bases. There are 12 residues in the CDR3. CDR3 loop: CASSPQGPGQFF. The CDR3 nucleotides are TGTGCCAGCAGCCCTCAGGGGCCCGGGCAGTTCTTC.

The chain couples TRBV7-2 to TRBJ2-7; 12 bases match TRBD2. There are 17 residues in the CDR3. Germline values: CDR1 SGHTA, CDR2 FQGNSA. J gave up 3 bases and V 0 bases, and 6 bases lay outside the gene matches. For the CDR3, the DNA is TGTGCCAGCAGCTTAGCGGGAGAACTAGCGGGAGGCTACGAGCAGTACTTC. Translated: CASSLAGELAGGYEQYF. The full variable domain, in which reference TRBV7-2 and TRBJ2-7 provide the parts outside the CDR3, is GAGVSQSPSNKVTEKGKDVELRCDPISGHTALYWYRQSLGQGLEFLIYFQGNSAPDKSGLPSDRFSAERTGGSVSTLTIQRTQQEDSAVYLCASSLAGELAGGYEQYFGPGTRLTVT.

A word on this clone: The junction differs from germline at one of its ends, possibly a read error. The rearrangement links TRBV7-7 to TRBJ2-1; D is perhaps TRBD2 (6 bases). Per germline, CDR1 SSHAT and CDR2 FNYEAQ (reference sequence). This CDR3 contains 15 residues. CDR3: CASSLDVGGNNEQFF. CDR3 sequence (DNA): TGTGCTAGCAGCTTAGATGTGGGGGGTAACAATGAGCAGTTCTTC.

V and J are TRBV7-9 and TRBJ2-2, with 8 bases aligning to TRBD1. The CDR3 consists of 15 residues. Unmatched junction bases numbered 6, after V lost 2 bases and J lost 7 bases. Per the germline V gene, CDR1 is SEHNR and CDR2 is FQNEAQ (reference sequence). The CDR3 here is CASSLRTGPHGELFF. CDR3 coding DNA: TGTGCCAGCAGCTTACGGACAGGGCCCCACGGGGAGCTGTTTTTT.

The genes are TRBV4-1 and TRBJ1-5; D not certain. The CDR3 loop spans 13 amino acids. V was shortened by 5 bases and J by 1 base, with 6 bases between the two germline ends. Germline V gene sequence: CDR1 MGHRA, CDR2 YSYEKL. CDR3 region: CASSSHSNQPQHF. The CDR3 DNA is TGCGCCAGCAGCTCCCACAGCAATCAGCCCCAGCATTTT.

The gene calls are TRBV6-5 and TRBJ1-2, with TRBD1 as a possible D gene (6 bases). V lost 7 bases and J lost 4, with 13 bases in between. The germline V gene has CDR1 MNHEY and CDR2 SVGAGI. CDR3 size: 13 residues. The CDR3 reads CASTNTGTYGYTF. The CDR3 nucleotides read TGTGCCAGCACCAATACAGGGACCTATGGCTACACCTTC.

The J gene is TRBJ1-6, the V gene TRBV25-1, with a tentative D call TRBD1 (5 bases). CDR1 is MGHDK, CDR2 SYGVNS, per germline. The V gene lost 5 bases and the J gene lost 4 bases, with 12 bases spanning the gap. CDR3 length equals 15 residues. CDR3 DNA: TGTGCCAGCAGTCAGCAGGGCTTTTATAATTCACCCCTCCACTTT. It specifies CASSQQGFYNSPLHF. The complete variable domain, with remaining parts taken from reference TRBV25-1 and TRBJ1-6, reads EADIYQTPRYLVIGTGKKITLECSQTMGHDKMYWYQQDPGMELHLIHYSYGVNSTEKGDLSSESTVSRIRTEHFPLTLESARPSHTSQYLCASSQQGFYNSPLHFGNGTRLTVT.

The chain combines TRBV19 with TRBJ1-5; D is unclear. Germline CDR1 and CDR2: LNHDA and SQIVND (reference sequence). The CDR3 is 15 residues long. V shed 2 bases and J shed 0 bases, with 8 bases lying between them. CDR3 residues: CASSIRRHSNQPQHF. DNA for the CDR3: TGTGCCAGTAGTATACGACGACATAGCAATCAGCCCCAGCATTTT. Full variable domain (outside the CDR3, taken from reference TRBV19 and TRBJ1-5): DGGITQSPKYLFRKEGQNVTLSCEQNLNHDAMYWYRQDPGQGLRLIYYSQIVNDFQKGDIAEGYSVSREKKESFPLTVTSAQKNPTAFYLCASSIRRHSNQPQHFGDGTRLSIL.

The chain recombines TRBV19 with TRBJ2-1, with 8 bases that match TRBD1. The CDR3 loop spans 13 amino acids. Trimming removed 6 bases from V and 5 bases from J; junction bases left unmatched: 3. Germline loops: CDR1 LNHDA, CDR2 SQIVND (reference sequence). The CDR3 here is CASRQQGDNEQFF. In DNA, the CDR3 is TGTGCCAGTAGACAACAGGGGGACAATGAGCAGTTCTTC.

This clone has more than one count but fewer than ten. The CDR3 DNA sequence: TGTGCCAGCAGTTCCGACAGGGAGAATAACTATGGCTACACCTTC. Amino acid sequence: CASSSDRENNYGYTF. This sequence joins TRBV6-5 and TRBJ1-2; 7 bases are a match to TRBD1. The CDR3 contains 15 residues. V dropped 4 bases and J dropped 1; count of bases not matched to a gene: 6. Germline-derived CDR1 and CDR2 are MNHEY and SVGAGI.

This chain uses TRBV27 with TRBJ1-4; D ambiguous. The CDR3 spans 14 residues. Germline assignment: CDR1 MNHEY and CDR2 SMNVEV (reference sequence). V lost 4 bases and J lost 0, with 6 bases in between. This CDR3 is CASSSLTTNEKLFF. CDR3 bases: TGTGCCAGCAGTTCCTTAACAACTAATGAAAAACTGTTTTTT.